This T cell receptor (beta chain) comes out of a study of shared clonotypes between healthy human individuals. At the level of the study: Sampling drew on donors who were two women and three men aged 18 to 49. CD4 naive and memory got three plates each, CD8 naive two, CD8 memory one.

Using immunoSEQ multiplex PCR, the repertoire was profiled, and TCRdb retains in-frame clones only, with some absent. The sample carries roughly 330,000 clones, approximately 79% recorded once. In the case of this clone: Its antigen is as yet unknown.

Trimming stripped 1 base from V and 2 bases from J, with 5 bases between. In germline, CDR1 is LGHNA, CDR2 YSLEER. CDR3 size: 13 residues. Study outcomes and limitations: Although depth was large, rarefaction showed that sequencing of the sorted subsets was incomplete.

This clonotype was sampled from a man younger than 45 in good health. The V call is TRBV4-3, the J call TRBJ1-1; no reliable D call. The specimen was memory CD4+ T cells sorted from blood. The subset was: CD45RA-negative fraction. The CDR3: CASSQGVNTEAFF. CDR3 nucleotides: TGCGCCAGCAGCCAAGGGGTTAACACTGAAGCTTTCTTT.